This entry is about one TCR beta chain. The method was immunoSEQ multiplex PCR; TCRdb's version includes in-frame clones alone and lacks a portion of them. The table includes some 110,000 clones, around nine tenths detected once. The CDR3 totals 16 residues. The V gene lost 0 bases and the J gene lost 3 bases, with 16 bases spanning the gap. The germline CDR1 and CDR2 sequences are SGDLS and YYNGEE. This sample stems from a study of control samples from healthy donors and cancer patients. This sequence was found in a woman aged 70-85 years in good health. V and J are TRBV9 and TRBJ2-7; D not resolved. The sample taken for sequencing was blood. The CDR3 coding sequence is TGTGCCAGCAGCGTAGGATTTGGAGAAACGGGCTACGAGCAGTACTTC. Amino acids: CASSVGFGETGYEQYF.